This T cell receptor (beta chain) is drawn from a study of T cells after yellow fever vaccination. A note on this clonotype: Its specificity is not known.

Study-wide results and caveats: Repertoires sorted by FACS could include abundant clonotypes that are contaminants from the bulk population. Subsequent to the booster, the majority of primary-vaccination clones reappeared (96% CD4, 88% CD8).

TCRdb re-derived calls from the 5' RACE reads in MiXCR, one entry per CDR3 protein. This sample has 100,000 to 150,000 distinct CDR3 sequences, with 12% to 15% found just once. The CDR3 runs 15 residues. After removal of 2 bases from V and 2 bases from J, the junction contained 6 bases not matched to a gene. The germline V gene has CDR1 SQVTM and CDR2 ANQGSEA. The input for sequencing was CD8+ T cells sorted from PBMCs, taken 5 days after the yellow fever booster vaccination. The source is a man aged 18 to 35 who received the YFV17D yellow fever vaccine. The chain links TRBV29-1 to TRBJ2-7, with TRBD1 matching over 10 bases. The CDR3 DNA follows: TGCAGCGTTGAAATGCCGGACAGGGGGGCCTACGAGCAGTACTTC. The encoded protein is CSVEMPDRGAYEQYF.